The 21 T cell receptor beta chains given below trace back to one sample, sequenced in a study of PD-1 blockade in classical Hodgkin lymphoma (dated by TCRdb to 2019 to 2021). Sample time point, as interpreted from the label and publication: cycle 2 day 1 (C2D1) of nivolumab. Every trial patient had relapsed following autologous stem cell transplantation, and prior brentuximab vedotin exposure was what differed among cohorts A, B and C. The method behind the library was the immunoSEQ multiplex PCR assay. TCRdb mirrors the immuneACCESS table, restricted to in-frame sequences. Some clones are absent from its copies; in checked studies, under half trace to an unresolved V gene, and the reason for the others is unknown. For this sample there are 84,000 or so clones; about 93% appear just once. The ten largest clonotypes hold over 2% of the sample. The sequencing used peripheral blood mononuclear cells (PBMCs), collected before the second cycle of nivolumab. All receptors come from a human donor with classical Hodgkin lymphoma.

The chain carries TRBV19 and TRBJ1-5; the D is unclear. The CDR3 covers 13 residues. CDR1 and CDR2 (germline): LNHDA, SQIVND (reference sequence). Trimming took off 8 bases at V and 2 bases at J, with 10 bases between the two ends. CDR3 in amino acids: CASLGRGNQPQHF. The CDR3 DNA is TGTGCCAGTCTCGGGAGGGGCAATCAGCCCCAGCATTTT.

This rearrangement joins TRBV6-5 to TRBJ2-4; D may be TRBD1 (5 bases). Germline values: CDR1 MNHEY, CDR2 SVGAGI. This CDR3 is built from 16 residues. V lost 2 bases and J 0 bases, leaving 11 bases between the germline ends. CDR3 protein: CASSYDSPVAKNIQYF. CDR3 nucleotide sequence: TGTGCCAGCAGTTACGACAGCCCGGTAGCCAAAAACATTCAGTACTTC.

The V call is TRBV27, the J call TRBJ1-4; D uncertain. Per the germline V gene, CDR1 is MNHEY and CDR2 is SMNVEV (reference sequence). The CDR3 contains 13 residues. V lost 2 bases, J lost 10 bases, and 11 bases lay in between. The CDR3 loop is CASSLKTAGKLFF. The CDR3 bases are TGTGCCAGCAGTTTAAAGACGGCCGGAAAACTGTTTTTT.

The chain employs TRBV5-1 and TRBJ1-5; 9 nucleotides agree with TRBD1. After removal of 4 bases from V and 2 bases from J, the junction contained 4 bases not matched to a gene. Germline-derived CDR1 and CDR2 are SGHRS and YFSETQ. This CDR3 is 15 amino acids long. CDR3 nucleotide sequence: TGCGCCAGCAGCCGGACAGGGGACGGCAATCAGCCCCAGCATTTT. Amino acids: CASSRTGDGNQPQHF.

The rearrangement joins TRBV6-1 to TRBJ2-3; 7 bases fit TRBD2. The CDR3 extends over 14 amino acids. Germline values: CDR1 MNHNS, CDR2 SASEGT. V dropped 6 bases and J dropped 0; count of bases not matched to a gene: 3. CDR3 sequence (DNA): TGTGCCAGCAGCTATAGCGGGAGCACAGATACGCAGTATTTT. It encodes CASSYSGSTDTQYF.

The V and J genes are TRBV18 and TRBJ1-1; no reliable D call. CDR1 and CDR2 from the germline V gene are KGHSH and LQKENI. Trimming stripped 1 base from V and 2 bases from J, with 8 bases between. This CDR3 is built from 14 residues. CDR3: CASSPLNGNTEAFF. For the CDR3, the DNA is TGTGCCAGCTCACCACTAAACGGAAACACTGAAGCTTTCTTT.

This clone was seen more than once but under ten times. This rearrangement joins TRBV6-5 to TRBJ1-1; 9 bases are a match to TRBD1. Looked up from germline, CDR1 is MNHEY and CDR2 is SVGAGI. The CDR3 length is 15 residues. Trimming at V came to 6 bases and at J to 1 base, leaving 6 bases not matched to a gene. CDR3 coding DNA: TGTGCCAGCAGCTGGACAGGGGAGCGGAACACTGAAGCTTTCTTT. Translated: CASSWTGERNTEAFF.

The V and J genes are TRBV28 and TRBJ1-5; 8 nucleotides line up with TRBD1. This CDR3 spans 20 amino acids. Germline lookup yields CDR1 MDHEN and CDR2 SYDVKM. J gave up 0 bases and V 10 bases, and 23 bases lay outside the gene matches. CDR3 nucleotides: TGTGCCACCACCCCCCCCGTAATACATGTGACAGGGGATAGCAATCAGCCCCAGCATTTT. It yields the protein CATTPPVIHVTGDSNQPQHF.

The CDR3 loop is CASSLWQGRSYEQYF. In DNA form, the CDR3 reads TGTGCCAGCAGCTTGTGGCAGGGGCGGTCCTACGAGCAGTACTTC. The genes are TRBV5-4 and TRBJ2-7; D might be TRBD1 (6 bases). The CDR3 totals 15 residues. Trimming removed 1 base at V and 1 base at J, with 12 bases between. Per germline, CDR1 SGHNT and CDR2 YYREEE (reference sequence).

The V and J genes are TRBV28 and TRBJ1-4, with D perhaps TRBD1 (5 bases). V was cut by 6 bases and J by 3 bases, with 8 bases left in between. CDR3 length equals 13 residues. From germline, CDR1 is MDHEN and CDR2 SYDVKM. CDR3 in amino acids: CASRQGANEKLFF. The CDR3 region has the DNA TGTGCCAGCAGGCAGGGTGCTAATGAAAAACTGTTTTTT.

This clone was detected a few times. V gene TRBV2 combines with J gene TRBJ1-2; D is ambiguous. Germline V gene data show CDR1 as SNHLY and CDR2 as FYNNEI. Trimming stripped 6 bases from V and 4 bases from J, with 9 bases between. The CDR3 extends over 12 amino acids. CDR3 sequence (DNA): TGTGCCAGCAGGGAACAGACCTATGGCTACACCTTC. It is translated as CASREQTYGYTF.

CDR3 DNA: TGTGCCAGCAGGCCCTCCTCCGGGACAGTCTCTGGAAACACCATATATTTT. Residues: CASRPSSGTVSGNTIYF. The chain recombines TRBV2 with TRBJ1-3; 7 nucleotides align to TRBD1. After removal of 6 bases from V and 0 bases from J, the junction contained 11 bases not matched to a gene. The V gene's germline CDR1 is SNHLY and CDR2 FYNNEI. The CDR3 loop spans 17 amino acids.

This clone was picked up one time. This sequence joins TRBV7-2 and TRBJ1-2, with 7 bases aligning to TRBD1. Germline V gene sequence: CDR1 SGHTA, CDR2 FQGNSA. J lost 3 bases, V lost 5 bases, and 6 bases had no gene match. This CDR3 comprises 14 residues. CDR3 bases: TGTGCCAGCAGCCGTGGACAGGCCTACTATGGCTACACCTTC. Residues: CASSRGQAYYGYTF.

The chain has TRBV19 and TRBJ1-5; D possibly corresponds to TRBD1 (6 bases). The CDR3 has 12 residues. Germline CDR1 and CDR2: LNHDA and SQIVND (reference sequence). V dropped 4 bases and J dropped 12 bases, with 13 bases sitting between them. The CDR3 sequence: CASSTPTGYQHF. CDR3 sequence (DNA): TGTGCCAGTAGTACTCCGACAGGCTACCAGCATTTT.

The chain carries TRBV28 and TRBJ2-2; TRBD1 aligns across 7 bases. Germline V gene sequence: CDR1 MDHEN, CDR2 SYDVKM. J gave up 2 bases and V 5 bases, and 2 bases lay outside the gene matches. The CDR3 spans 14 residues. The CDR3 reads CASSPGGNTGELFF. The DNA for the CDR3 is TGTGCCAGCAGTCCAGGGGGTAACACCGGGGAGCTGTTTTTT. The full variable domain, with the rest looked up from reference TRBV28 and TRBJ2-2, is DVKVTQSSRYLVKRTGEKVFLECVQDMDHENMFWYRQDPGLGLRLIYFSYDVKMKEKGDIPEGYSVSREKKERFSLILESASTNQTSMYLCASSPGGNTGELFFGEGSRLTVL.

The chain joins TRBV5-6 to TRBJ2-7; D is undetermined. This CDR3 comprises 15 residues. Looked up from germline, CDR1 is SGHDT and CDR2 is YYEEEE. V was cut by 3 bases and J by 7 bases, with 20 bases left in between. DNA for the CDR3: TGTGCCAGCAGCTCCCCAGGTTCCCAATTAGGAGAGCAGTACTTC. This gives the protein CASSSPGSQLGEQYF.

The rearrangement joins TRBV19 to TRBJ1-1; 7 bases agree with TRBD1. There are 13 residues in the CDR3. V shed 9 bases and J 4 bases; nucleotides not matched to a gene: 8. Germline CDR1 LNHDA, CDR2 SQIVND (reference sequence). CDR3 region: CASDRAPGTEAFF. The CDR3 nucleotides are TGTGCCAGCGACAGGGCCCCCGGCACTGAAGCTTTCTTT. Together with reference TRBV19 and TRBJ1-1, the CDR3 gives the full variable domain: DGGITQSPKYLFRKEGQNVTLSCEQNLNHDAMYWYRQDPGQGLRLIYYSQIVNDFQKGDIAEGYSVSREKKESFPLTVTSAQKNPTAFYLCASDRAPGTEAFFGQGTRLTVV.

The chain carries TRBV11-3 and TRBJ2-1; the match to TRBD1 covers 12 bases. The ends lost 4 bases at V and 9 bases at J; junction bases unmatched: 7. The CDR3 loop spans 15 amino acids. Germline V lookup: CDR1 SGHNT, CDR2 YENEEA. The CDR3: CASSSRDRGQGEQFF. Written as DNA, the CDR3 is TGTGCCAGCAGCTCCCGGGACAGGGGGCAAGGTGAGCAGTTCTTC.

The chain couples TRBV9 to TRBJ2-7, with 12 bases fitting TRBD2. This CDR3 is 16 amino acids long. Germline CDR1 and CDR2: SGDLS and YYNGEE. V dropped 0 bases and J dropped 0; count of bases not matched to a gene: 1. CDR3 sequence (DNA): TGTGCCAGCAGCGTAGGGGGACTAGCGGGCTCCTACGAGCAGTACTTC. Residues: CASSVGGLAGSYEQYF.

The sample holds one count of this clone. V gene TRBV7-3 combines with J gene TRBJ2-3, with 10 bases matching TRBD2. Trimming removed 5 bases from V and 6 bases from J; junction bases left unmatched: 8. This CDR3 has 15 amino acids. Germline CDR1 SGHTA, CDR2 FQGTGA. The CDR3 DNA is TGTGCCAGCAGCCTTACTAGCGGGATAGTTGATACGCAGTATTTT. Residues: CASSLTSGIVDTQYF.

The gene calls are TRBV21-1 and TRBJ2-7. TRBV21-1 is a known pseudogene. CDR3 size: 19 residues. The CDR3 bases are TGTGCCAGCAGCAAAGAAGGTCTGCCAAGGTCGATATCCACCTACGAGCAGTACTTC. This gives the protein CASSKEGLPRSISTYEQYF.